In this sample, the clone carrying this TCR beta chain turned up once. No antigen is known for it. J lost 4 bases, V lost 6 bases, and 10 bases had no gene match. The CDR3 consists of 15 residues. Germline assignment: CDR1 MNHEY and CDR2 SVGEGT. This sample was taken from a study of regulatory T cells in long-lasting Graves disease. Through Arm-PCR of CDR3 regions and iRepertoire HTBI primers, TCR beta libraries were built. One entry per CDR3 protein results from TCRdb running MiXCR on the multiplex PCR reads. The sample has about 440,000 distinct CDR3 sequences, about a sixth seen once; the top ten hold over 8.5%. The study, taken as a whole, reports: The work looked only at peripheral blood and did not look at thyroid tissue. Among samples with persistent disease, TRBV28, TRBJ1-2 and TRBJ2-5 were favored.

Sample time point: newly diagnosed GD, antithyroid drugs for less than 3 months. PBMC RNA was the source of the TCR library. These sequences were also reported in another study, on T cells in Graves' hyperthyroidism and ophthalmopathy.

The material sequenced was peripheral blood mononuclear cells (PBMCs), taken at new diagnosis, from a patient treated with antithyroid drugs. The TCR originated in a woman aged 30 to 39 with Graves disease. The V and J genes are TRBV6-2 or TRBV6-3 and TRBJ2-7, with 9 bases identical to TRBD1. The CDR3: CASRMDRGLPYEQYF. Written as DNA, the CDR3 is TGTGCCAGCAGGATGGACAGGGGACTACCTTACGAGCAGTACTTC.